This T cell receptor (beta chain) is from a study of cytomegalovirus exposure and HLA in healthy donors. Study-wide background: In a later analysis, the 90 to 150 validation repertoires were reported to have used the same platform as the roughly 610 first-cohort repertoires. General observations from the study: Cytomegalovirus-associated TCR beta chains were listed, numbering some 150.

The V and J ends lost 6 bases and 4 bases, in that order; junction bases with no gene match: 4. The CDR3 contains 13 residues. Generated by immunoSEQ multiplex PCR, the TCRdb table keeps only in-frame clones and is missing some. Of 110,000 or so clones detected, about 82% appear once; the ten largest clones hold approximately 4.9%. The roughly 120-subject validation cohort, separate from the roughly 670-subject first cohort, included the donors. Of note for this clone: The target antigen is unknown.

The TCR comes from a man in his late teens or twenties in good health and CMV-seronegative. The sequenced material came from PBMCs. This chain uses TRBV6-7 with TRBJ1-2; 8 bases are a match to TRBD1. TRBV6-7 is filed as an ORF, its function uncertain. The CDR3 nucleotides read TGTGCCAGCAGCATAGACAGGGGCTATGGCTACACCTTC. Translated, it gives CASSIDRGYGYTF.